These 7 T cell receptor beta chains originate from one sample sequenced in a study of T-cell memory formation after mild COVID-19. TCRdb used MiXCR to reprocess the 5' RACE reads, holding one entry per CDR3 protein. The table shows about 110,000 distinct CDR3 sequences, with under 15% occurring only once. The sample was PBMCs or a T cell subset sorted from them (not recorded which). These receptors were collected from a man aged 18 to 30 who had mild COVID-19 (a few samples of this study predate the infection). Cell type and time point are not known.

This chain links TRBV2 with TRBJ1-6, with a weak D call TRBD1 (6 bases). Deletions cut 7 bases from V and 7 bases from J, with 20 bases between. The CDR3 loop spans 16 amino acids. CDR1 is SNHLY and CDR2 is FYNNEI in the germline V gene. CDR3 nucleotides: TGTGCCAGCACCCAGTGGGGGCCATCCCCCAATTCACCCCTCCACTTT. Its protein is CASTQWGPSPNSPLHF.

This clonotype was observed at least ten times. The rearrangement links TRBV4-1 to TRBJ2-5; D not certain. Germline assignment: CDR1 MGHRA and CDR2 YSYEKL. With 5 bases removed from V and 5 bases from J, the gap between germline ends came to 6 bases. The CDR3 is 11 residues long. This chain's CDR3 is CASSKGETQYF. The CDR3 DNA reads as TGCGCCAGCAGCAAAGGGGAGACCCAGTACTTC.

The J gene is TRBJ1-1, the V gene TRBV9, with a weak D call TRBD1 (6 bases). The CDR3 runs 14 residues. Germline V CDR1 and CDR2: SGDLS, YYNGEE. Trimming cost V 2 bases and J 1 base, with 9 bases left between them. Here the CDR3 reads CASSVTGQNTEAFF. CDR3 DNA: TGTGCCAGCAGCGTGACGGGACAGAACACTGAAGCTTTCTTT.

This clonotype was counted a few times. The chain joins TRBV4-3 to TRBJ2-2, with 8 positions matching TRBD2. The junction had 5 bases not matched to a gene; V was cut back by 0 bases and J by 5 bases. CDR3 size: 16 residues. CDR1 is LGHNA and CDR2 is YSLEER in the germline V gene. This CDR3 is CASSQDLGLVTGELFF. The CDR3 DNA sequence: TGCGCCAGCAGCCAAGATCTGGGACTAGTAACCGGGGAGCTGTTTTTT.

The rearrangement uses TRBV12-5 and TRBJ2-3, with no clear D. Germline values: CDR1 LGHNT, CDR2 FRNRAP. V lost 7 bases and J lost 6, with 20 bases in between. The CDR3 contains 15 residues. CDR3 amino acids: CASATPTFHFDTQYF. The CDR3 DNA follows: TGTGCTAGTGCCACGCCCACGTTCCATTTCGATACGCAGTATTTT.

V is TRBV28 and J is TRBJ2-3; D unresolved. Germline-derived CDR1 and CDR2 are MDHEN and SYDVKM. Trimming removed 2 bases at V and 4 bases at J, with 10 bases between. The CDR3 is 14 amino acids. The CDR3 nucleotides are TGTGCCAGCAGTTTAGCTGGGTTGTCAGATACGCAGTATTTT. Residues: CASSLAGLSDTQYF.

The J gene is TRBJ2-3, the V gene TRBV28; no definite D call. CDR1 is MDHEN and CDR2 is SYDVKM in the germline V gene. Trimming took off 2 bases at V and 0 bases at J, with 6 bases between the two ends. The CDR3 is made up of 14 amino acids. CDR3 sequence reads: CASSLEPSTDTQYF. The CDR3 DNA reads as TGTGCCAGCAGTTTAGAACCCAGCACAGATACGCAGTATTTT.